Each of the 7 T cell receptor beta chains below was sequenced from the same sample in a study of human T cells and chemical hapten exposure. Time point: healthy volunteer bleed at 2 weeks. The template was total RNA from unfractionated whole blood. TCRdb passed the RACE reads through MiXCR, listing each CDR3 protein once. The data contain over 85,000 distinct CDR3 sequences, about 10% of them singletons. Sequenced sample: whole blood. These receptors originate from a female donor in good health. Some clones in this sample may be carry-over from other donors' samples.

This chain joins TRBV6-1 and TRBJ2-7; 7 nucleotides line up with TRBD1. Germline values: CDR1 MNHNS, CDR2 SASEGT. The J segment lost 0 bases and the V segment lost 6 bases, leaving 14 bases of the junction unmatched. The CDR3 is 17 amino acids. This chain's CDR3 is CASSIRGKTGSSYEQYF. The DNA for the CDR3 is TGTGCCAGCAGCATCAGAGGAAAGACAGGGAGCTCCTACGAGCAGTACTTC.

The chain recombines TRBV3-1 with TRBJ2-5; D may be TRBD1 (6 bases). The CDR3 sequence is 14 residues long. Germline loops: CDR1 LGHDT, CDR2 YNNKEL (reference sequence). Deletions cut 4 bases from V and 1 base from J, with 10 bases between. This CDR3 reads CASSLRGPQETQYF. DNA for the CDR3: TGTGCCAGCAGCCTCAGGGGTCCCCAAGAGACCCAGTACTTC.

The J gene is TRBJ2-5, the V gene TRBV3-1, with D unclear. Germline-derived CDR1 and CDR2 are LGHDT and YNNKEL (reference sequence). Trimming shortened V by 0 bases and J by 5 bases, and 7 bases separated the two germline ends. The CDR3 extends over 13 amino acids. CDR3 in amino acids: CASSQDLEETQYF. CDR3 nucleotide sequence: TGTGCCAGCAGCCAAGACTTGGAGGAGACCCAGTACTTC.

This rearrangement joins TRBV12-3 or TRBV12-4 to TRBJ2-7; D gene ambiguous. Trimming took off 5 bases at V and 3 bases at J, with 20 bases between the two ends. The CDR3 totals 16 residues. The CDR3 loop is CASSPTPYGPLYEQYF. The CDR3 DNA sequence: TGTGCCAGCAGTCCCACACCCTACGGTCCTCTCTACGAGCAGTACTTC.

This clonotype appeared many times. This rearrangement joins TRBV20-1 to TRBJ1-1; TRBD1 agrees at 7 bases. The germline V gene encodes CDR1 DFQATT and CDR2 SNEGSKA (reference sequence). J lost 5 bases, V lost 7 bases, and 16 bases had no gene match. The CDR3 is 15 amino acids. The CDR3 nucleotides read TGCAGTGTCCCGTCGGCGGCAGGGGGAAATACTGAAGCTTTCTTT. Protein product: CSVPSAAGGNTEAFF.

The V call is TRBV7-3, the J call TRBJ2-3, with D unclear. The CDR3 extends over 16 amino acids. V dropped 2 bases and J dropped 0 bases, with 12 bases sitting between them. Looked up from germline, CDR1 is SGHTA and CDR2 is FQGTGA. This CDR3 is CASSLGSWGSTDTQYF. CDR3 DNA: TGTGCCAGCAGCTTAGGCTCCTGGGGAAGCACAGATACGCAGTATTTT.

The chain has TRBV6-4 and TRBJ1-1, with D unclear. The CDR3 runs to 13 residues. The V gene's germline CDR1 is MRHNA and CDR2 SNTAGT. V was clipped by 2 bases and J by 5 bases, with 9 bases between them. This CDR3 reads CASSDREGTEAFF. The CDR3 DNA sequence: TGTGCCAGCAGTGACAGGGAAGGGACTGAAGCTTTCTTT.